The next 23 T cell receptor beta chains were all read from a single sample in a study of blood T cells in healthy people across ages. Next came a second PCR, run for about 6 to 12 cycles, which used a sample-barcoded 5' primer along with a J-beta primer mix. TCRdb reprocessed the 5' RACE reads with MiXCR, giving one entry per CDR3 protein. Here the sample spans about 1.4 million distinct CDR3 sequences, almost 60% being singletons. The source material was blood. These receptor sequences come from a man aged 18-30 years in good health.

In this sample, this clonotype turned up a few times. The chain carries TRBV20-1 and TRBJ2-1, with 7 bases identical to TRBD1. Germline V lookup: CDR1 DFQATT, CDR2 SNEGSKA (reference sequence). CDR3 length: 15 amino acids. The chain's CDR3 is CTGLIQGVGYNEQFF. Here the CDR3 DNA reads TGCACAGGCCTTATTCAGGGGGTGGGTTACAATGAGCAGTTCTTC.

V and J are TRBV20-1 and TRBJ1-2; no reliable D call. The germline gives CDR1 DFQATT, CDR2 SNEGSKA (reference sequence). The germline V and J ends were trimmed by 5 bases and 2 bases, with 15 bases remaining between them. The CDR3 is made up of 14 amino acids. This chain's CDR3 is CSAFYRLSNYGYTF. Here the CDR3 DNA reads TGCAGTGCTTTTTATCGGCTCTCGAACTATGGCTACACCTTC.

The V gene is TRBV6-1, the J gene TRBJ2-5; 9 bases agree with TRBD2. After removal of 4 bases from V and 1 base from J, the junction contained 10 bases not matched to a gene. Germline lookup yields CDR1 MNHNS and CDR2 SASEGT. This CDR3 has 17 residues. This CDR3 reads CASSVQPMTSGQETQYF. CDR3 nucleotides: TGTGCCAGCAGTGTCCAACCGATGACTAGCGGCCAAGAGACCCAGTACTTC.

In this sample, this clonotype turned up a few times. The CDR3, as DNA: TGCAGCGTGGGTGGGCTAGCGGGAGTGTATGAGCAGTTCTTC. Its translation is CSVGGLAGVYEQFF. The J gene is TRBJ2-1, the V gene TRBV29-1; TRBD2 matches 10 bases. Germline lookup yields CDR1 SQVTM and CDR2 ANQGSEA. Trimming at V came to 6 bases and at J to 8 bases, leaving 10 bases not matched to a gene. This CDR3 comprises 14 residues.

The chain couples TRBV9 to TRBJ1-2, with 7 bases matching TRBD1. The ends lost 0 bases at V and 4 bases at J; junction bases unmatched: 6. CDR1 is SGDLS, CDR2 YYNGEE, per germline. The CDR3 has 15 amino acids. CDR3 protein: CASSVAAGGLYGYTF. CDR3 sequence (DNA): TGTGCCAGCAGCGTAGCGGCAGGGGGTCTCTATGGCTACACCTTC.

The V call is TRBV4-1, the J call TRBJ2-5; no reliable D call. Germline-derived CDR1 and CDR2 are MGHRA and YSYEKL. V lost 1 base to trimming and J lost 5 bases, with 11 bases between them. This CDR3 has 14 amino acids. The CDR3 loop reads CASSQVYLVETQYF. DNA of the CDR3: TGCGCCAGCAGCCAAGTTTATCTAGTGGAGACCCAGTACTTC.

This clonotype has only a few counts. The CDR3, as DNA: TGCAGTGCTCGTAGCGGCTACGGTTCCTACGAGCAGTACTTC. Amino acids: CSARSGYGSYEQYF. The J gene is TRBJ2-7, the V gene TRBV20-1, with D possibly being TRBD2 (6 bases). Germline CDR1 DFQATT, CDR2 SNEGSKA (reference sequence). Between the trimmed V and J ends, which lost 5 bases and 1 base, there was a span of 15 bases. The CDR3 spans 14 residues.

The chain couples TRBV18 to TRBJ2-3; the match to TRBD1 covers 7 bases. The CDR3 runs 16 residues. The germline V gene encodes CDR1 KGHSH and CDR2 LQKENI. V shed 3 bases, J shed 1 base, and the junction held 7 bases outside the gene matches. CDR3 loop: CASSPGTASGTDTQYF. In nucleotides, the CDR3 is TGTGCCAGCTCACCCGGGACAGCTTCGGGCACAGATACGCAGTATTTT.

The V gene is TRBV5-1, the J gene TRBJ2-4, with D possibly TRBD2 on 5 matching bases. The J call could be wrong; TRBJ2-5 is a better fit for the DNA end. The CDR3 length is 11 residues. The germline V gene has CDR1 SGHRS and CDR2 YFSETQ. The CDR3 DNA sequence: TGCGCCAGCAGACAAAGCGGGACCCAGTACTTC. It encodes CASRQSGTQYF.

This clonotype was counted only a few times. This CDR3 reads CASSLGVSQPQHF. The CDR3 nucleotides are TGCGCCAGCAGCTTGGGGGTATCTCAGCCCCAGCATTTT. This sequence joins TRBV5-1 and TRBJ1-5; D gene unclear. Germline CDR1 is SGHRS and CDR2 is YFSETQ. This CDR3 is 13 amino acids long. V shed 0 bases and J shed 6 bases, with 7 bases lying between them. The full variable domain, with the rest looked up from reference TRBV5-1 and TRBJ1-5, is KAGVTQTPRYLIKTRGQQVTLSCSPISGHRSVSWYQQTPGQGLQFLFEYFSETQRNKGNFPGRFSGRQFSNSRSEMNVSTLELGDSALYLCASSLGVSQPQHFGDGTRLSIL.

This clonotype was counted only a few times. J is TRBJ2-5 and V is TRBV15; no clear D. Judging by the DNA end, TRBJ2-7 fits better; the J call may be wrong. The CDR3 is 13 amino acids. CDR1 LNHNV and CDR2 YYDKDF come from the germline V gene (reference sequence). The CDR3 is CATSRDKQNEQYF. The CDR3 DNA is TGTGCCACCAGCAGAGATAAACAAAACGAGCAGTACTTC.

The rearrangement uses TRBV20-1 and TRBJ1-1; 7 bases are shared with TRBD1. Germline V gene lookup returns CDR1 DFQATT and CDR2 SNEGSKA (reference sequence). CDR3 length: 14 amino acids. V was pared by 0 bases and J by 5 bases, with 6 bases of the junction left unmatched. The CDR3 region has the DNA TGCAGTGCTAGAGATGGAGGGGGCTTGACTGAAGCTTTCTTT. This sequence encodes CSARDGGGLTEAFF.

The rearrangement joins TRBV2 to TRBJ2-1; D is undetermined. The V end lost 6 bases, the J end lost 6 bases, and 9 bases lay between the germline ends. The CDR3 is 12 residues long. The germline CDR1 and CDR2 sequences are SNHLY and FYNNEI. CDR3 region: CASSIGRNEQFF. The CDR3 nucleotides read TGTGCCAGCAGCATAGGCCGCAATGAGCAGTTCTTC.

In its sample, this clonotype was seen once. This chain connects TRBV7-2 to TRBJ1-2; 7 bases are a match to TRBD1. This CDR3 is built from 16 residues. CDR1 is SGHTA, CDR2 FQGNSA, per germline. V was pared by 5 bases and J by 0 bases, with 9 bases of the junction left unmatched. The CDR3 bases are TGTGCCAGCAGCCCTCAGACAGGGACCACTAACTATGGCTACACCTTC. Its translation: CASSPQTGTTNYGYTF.

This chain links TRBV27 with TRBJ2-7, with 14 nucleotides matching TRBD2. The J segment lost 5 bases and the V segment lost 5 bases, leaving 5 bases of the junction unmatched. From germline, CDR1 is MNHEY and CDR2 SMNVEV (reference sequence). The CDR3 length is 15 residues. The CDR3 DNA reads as TGTGCCAGCAGTCCCGGGACTAGCGGGAGTAACGAGCAGTACTTC. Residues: CASSPGTSGSNEQYF.

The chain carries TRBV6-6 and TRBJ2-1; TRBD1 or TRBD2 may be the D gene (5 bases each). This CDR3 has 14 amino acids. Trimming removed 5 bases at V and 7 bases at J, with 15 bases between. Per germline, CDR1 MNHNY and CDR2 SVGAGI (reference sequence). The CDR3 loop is CASSGPGALNEQFF. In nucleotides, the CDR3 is TGTGCCAGCAGTGGCCCCGGGGCTTTAAATGAGCAGTTCTTC.

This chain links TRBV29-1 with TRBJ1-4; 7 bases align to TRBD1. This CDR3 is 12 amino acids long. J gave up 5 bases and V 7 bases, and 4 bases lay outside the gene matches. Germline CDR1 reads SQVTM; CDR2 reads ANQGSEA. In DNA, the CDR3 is TGCAGCGGCGCACAGGGGAATGAAAAACTGTTTTTT. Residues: CSGAQGNEKLFF.

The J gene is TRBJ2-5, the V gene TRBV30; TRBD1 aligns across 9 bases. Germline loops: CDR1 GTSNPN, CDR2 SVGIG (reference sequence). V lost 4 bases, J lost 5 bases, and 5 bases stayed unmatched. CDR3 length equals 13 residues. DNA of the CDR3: TGTGCCTGGACTAGACAGGGGGTGGAGACCCAGTACTTC. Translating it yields CAWTRQGVETQYF.

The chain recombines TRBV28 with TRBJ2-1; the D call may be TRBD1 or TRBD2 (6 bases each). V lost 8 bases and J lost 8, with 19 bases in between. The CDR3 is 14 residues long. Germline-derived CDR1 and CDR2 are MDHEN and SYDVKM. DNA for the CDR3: TGTGCCAGCCACCCGGGGGCCACGGTGGATGAGCAGTTCTTC. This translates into CASHPGATVDEQFF. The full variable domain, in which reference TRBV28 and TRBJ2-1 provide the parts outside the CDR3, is DVKVTQSSRYLVKRTGEKVFLECVQDMDHENMFWYRQDPGLGLRLIYFSYDVKMKEKGDIPEGYSVSREKKERFSLILESASTNQTSMYLCASHPGATVDEQFFGPGTRLTVL.

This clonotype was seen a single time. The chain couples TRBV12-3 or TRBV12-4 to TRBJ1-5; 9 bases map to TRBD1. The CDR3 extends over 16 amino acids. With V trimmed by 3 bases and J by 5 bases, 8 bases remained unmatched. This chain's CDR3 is CASSFIRTGAYQPQHF. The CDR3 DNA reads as TGTGCCAGCAGTTTTATTAGGACAGGGGCATATCAGCCCCAGCATTTT.

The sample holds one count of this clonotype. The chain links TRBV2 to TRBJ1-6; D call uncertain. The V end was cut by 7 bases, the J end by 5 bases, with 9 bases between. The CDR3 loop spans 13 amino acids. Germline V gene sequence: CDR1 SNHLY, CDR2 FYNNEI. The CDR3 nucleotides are TGTGCCAGCAAGGGTGGAAATAATTCACCCCTCCACTTT. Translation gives CASKGGNNSPLHF.

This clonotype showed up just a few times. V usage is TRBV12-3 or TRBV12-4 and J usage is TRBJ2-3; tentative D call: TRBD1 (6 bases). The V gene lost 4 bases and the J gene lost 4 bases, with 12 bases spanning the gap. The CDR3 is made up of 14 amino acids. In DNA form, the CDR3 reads TGTGCCAGCAGTTCAACAGGGAAAGCAGATACGCAGTATTTT. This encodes CASSSTGKADTQYF.

CDR3 bases: TGTGCCAGCAGGCTGACTAGCGGGAGAGGGGAGACCCAGTACTTC. This sequence encodes CASRLTSGRGETQYF. V gene TRBV12-3 or TRBV12-4 combines with J gene TRBJ2-5, with 12 bases that match TRBD2. Unmatched junction bases numbered 7, after V lost 6 bases and J lost 5 bases. The CDR3 length is 15 residues.